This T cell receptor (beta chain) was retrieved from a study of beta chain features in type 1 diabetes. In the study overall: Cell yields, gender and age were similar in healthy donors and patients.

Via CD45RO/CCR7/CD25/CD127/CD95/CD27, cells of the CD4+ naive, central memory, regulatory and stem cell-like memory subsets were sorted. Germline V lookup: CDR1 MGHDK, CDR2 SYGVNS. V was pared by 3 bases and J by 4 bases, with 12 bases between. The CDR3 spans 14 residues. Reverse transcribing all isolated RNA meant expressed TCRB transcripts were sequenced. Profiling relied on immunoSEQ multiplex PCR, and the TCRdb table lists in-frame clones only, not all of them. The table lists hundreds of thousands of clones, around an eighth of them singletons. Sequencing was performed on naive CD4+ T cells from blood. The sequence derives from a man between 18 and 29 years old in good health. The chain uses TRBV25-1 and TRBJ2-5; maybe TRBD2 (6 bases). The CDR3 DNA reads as TGTGCCAGCAGTGAGTATGGGGGAGGAGAGACCCAGTACTTC. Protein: CASSEYGGGETQYF. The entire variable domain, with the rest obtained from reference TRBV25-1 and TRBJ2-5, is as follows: EADIYQTPRYLVIGTGKKITLECSQTMGHDKMYWYQQDPGMELHLIHYSYGVNSTEKGDLSSESTVSRIRTEHFPLTLESARPSHTSQYLCASSEYGGGETQYFGPGTRLLVL.